This TCR beta chain was sequenced during a study of blood T cell repertoires in COVID-19. In the study overall: The origin of the acute and convalescent COVID-19 samples was the United States, Italy and Spain. T cells, B-cell-depleted T cells, or PBMCs supplied cDNA or gDNA.

The CDR3 runs to 16 residues. V trimming: 1 base; J trimming: 12 bases; junction bases outside the gene matches: 17. CDR1 is SGHRS and CDR2 is YFSETQ in the germline V gene. Assignment of participants to cohorts was predicated upon participant-reported clinical history. Only in-frame clones appear in the TCRdb table, and some are missing; sequencing was by immunoSEQ multiplex PCR. The profile shows hundreds of thousands of clones, around 87% of them singletons. This chain connects TRBV5-1 to TRBJ2-7; TRBD1 matches 9 bases. The clonotype was recovered from a woman aged 18-29 years with acute COVID-19. The sequencing input was PBMCs or T cells enriched from blood (not recorded which). DNA of the CDR3: TGCGCCAGCAGCTTGTCAACAGGGGGCGGACGCAATGTCTGGTACTTC. It is translated as CASSLSTGGGRNVWYF.